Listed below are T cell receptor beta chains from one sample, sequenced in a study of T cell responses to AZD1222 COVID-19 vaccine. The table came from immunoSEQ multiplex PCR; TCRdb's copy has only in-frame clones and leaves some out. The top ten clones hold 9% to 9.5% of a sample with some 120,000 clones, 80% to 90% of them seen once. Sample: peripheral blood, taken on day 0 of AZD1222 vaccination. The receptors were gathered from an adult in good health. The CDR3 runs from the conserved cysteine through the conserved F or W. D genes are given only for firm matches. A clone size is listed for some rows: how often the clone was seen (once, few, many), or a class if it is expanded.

cdr3_nt: TGCGCCAGCAGCCAAGATAGTTGGGACACCGGGGAGCTGTTTTTT; cdr3_aa: CASSQDSWDTGELFF; v_call: TRBV4-1; j_call: TRBJ2-2; d_call: .; clone_size: .
cdr3_nt: TGTGCCAGCAGCAATTCGGACAGGGGGAATGAAAAACTGTTTTTT; cdr3_aa: CASSNSDRGNEKLFF; v_call: TRBV11-1; j_call: TRBJ1-4; d_call: TRBD1; clone_size: .
cdr3_nt: TGTGCCAGCAGTGGAGGGACTAGCGGGAGGGCCGTCCAAGGCAGGGAGCTGTTTTTT; cdr3_aa: CASSGGTSGRAVQGRELFF; v_call: TRBV2; j_call: TRBJ2-2; d_call: TRBD2; clone_size: .
cdr3_nt: TGTGCCAGCAGCGGGGGGTTAGGGGGCTCCCCACAGCATTTT; cdr3_aa: CASSGGLGGSPQHF; v_call: TRBV9; j_call: TRBJ1-5; d_call: TRBD1; clone_size: .
cdr3_nt: TGTGCCAGCAGCTCTCCAAACCGGGAGACCCAGTACTTC; cdr3_aa: CASSSPNRETQYF; v_call: TRBV11-3; j_call: TRBJ2-5; d_call: .; clone_size: .
cdr3_nt: TGTGCCAGCTCCCCTCGGGTTCTTGCGGGAGGGTCCTACGAGCAGTACTTC; cdr3_aa: CASSPRVLAGGSYEQYF; v_call: TRBV18; j_call: TRBJ2-7; d_call: TRBD2; clone_size: few
cdr3_nt: TGTGCCAGCAGTCCTACACGAACGATGAACACTGAAGCTTTCTTT; cdr3_aa: CASSPTRTMNTEAFF; v_call: TRBV2; j_call: TRBJ1-1; d_call: .; clone_size: .
cdr3_nt: TGTGCCAGCAGCTTGGCCCGAAGGACAGCTCTGAACACTGAAGCTTTCTTT; cdr3_aa: CASSLARRTALNTEAFF; v_call: TRBV5-4; j_call: TRBJ1-1; d_call: .; clone_size: .
cdr3_nt: TGTGCCAGCAGACCCCAGGCAGGGGCCGATGGCTACACCTTC; cdr3_aa: CASRPQAGADGYTF; v_call: TRBV5-5; j_call: TRBJ1-2; d_call: .; clone_size: few
cdr3_nt: TGTGCCTGGAGCAGGGCGGCCGAGCAGTACTTC; cdr3_aa: CAWSRAAEQYF; v_call: TRBV30; j_call: TRBJ2-7; d_call: .; clone_size: .
cdr3_nt: TGCGCCAGCAGCAACCGAAACACTGAAGCTTTCTTT; cdr3_aa: CASSNRNTEAFF; v_call: TRBV5-1; j_call: TRBJ1-1; d_call: .; clone_size: .
cdr3_nt: TGTGCCAGTATGAAGACAGACATCTATGGCTACACCTTC; cdr3_aa: CASMKTDIYGYTF; v_call: TRBV19; j_call: TRBJ1-2; d_call: .; clone_size: .
cdr3_nt: TGTGCCAGCAGCCCCACAGCCGGGCAGGGGAAGAGGACACCCCTCCACTTT; cdr3_aa: CASSPTAGQGKRTPLHF; v_call: TRBV3-1/TRBV3-2; j_call: TRBJ1-6; d_call: .; clone_size: .
cdr3_nt: TGTGCCAGTAGCGAGCGGGGATACGAGCAGTACTTC; cdr3_aa: CASSERGYEQYF; v_call: TRBV19; j_call: TRBJ2-7; d_call: TRBD2; clone_size: .
cdr3_nt: TGTGCCAGCAGTGAGGGACGGCTATCTGGAAACACCATATATTTT; cdr3_aa: CASSEGRLSGNTIYF; v_call: TRBV28; j_call: TRBJ1-3; d_call: .; clone_size: .
cdr3_nt: TGTGCCAGCAGCGCAGTAGCGCAGAGCTACGAGCAGTACTTC; cdr3_aa: CASSAVAQSYEQYF; v_call: TRBV7-9; j_call: TRBJ2-7; d_call: .; clone_size: few
cdr3_nt: TGTGCCAGCAGCCAAGTATTAGGACTAGCGGGGGGGCGATACAATGAGCAGTTCTTC; cdr3_aa: CASSQVLGLAGGRYNEQFF; v_call: TRBV3-1/TRBV3-2; j_call: TRBJ2-1; d_call: TRBD2; clone_size: .
cdr3_nt: TGTGCCAGCAGCAACGGGGGGGCGCAGGGGCACACTGAAGCTTTCTTT; cdr3_aa: CASSNGGAQGHTEAFF; v_call: TRBV5-4; j_call: TRBJ1-1; d_call: .; clone_size: once
cdr3_nt: TGTGCCAGCAGCTTCAGACAGGGCAATCAGCCCCAGCATTTT; cdr3_aa: CASSFRQGNQPQHF; v_call: TRBV5-6; j_call: TRBJ1-5; d_call: .; clone_size: .
cdr3_nt: TGTGCCAGCAGTCCCGATGCCGGGACTAGCAACGAGCAGTACTTC; cdr3_aa: CASSPDAGTSNEQYF; v_call: TRBV6-5; j_call: TRBJ2-7; d_call: TRBD2; clone_size: .
cdr3_nt: TGTGCCATCAGTGGTGTCAGGGAGAGCACAGATACGCAGTATTTT; cdr3_aa: CAISGVRESTDTQYF; v_call: TRBV10-3; j_call: TRBJ2-3; d_call: .; clone_size: .
cdr3_nt: TGTGCCACCAGTATACCGGGACAGGCCCCCCATGGCTACACCTTC; cdr3_aa: CATSIPGQAPHGYTF; v_call: TRBV24-1; j_call: TRBJ1-2; d_call: TRBD1; clone_size: .
cdr3_nt: TGCGCCAGCAGCGCGACAGGGGGCCTGACGGGAGGGCCGCGGGAGACCCAGTACTTC; cdr3_aa: CASSATGGLTGGPRETQYF; v_call: TRBV5-1; j_call: TRBJ2-5; d_call: TRBD1; clone_size: .
cdr3_nt: TGTGCCAGCAGCCTACTAGCGGGAGGGGTCAATGAGCAGTTCTTC; cdr3_aa: CASSLLAGGVNEQFF; v_call: TRBV7-9; j_call: TRBJ2-1; d_call: TRBD2; clone_size: .
cdr3_nt: TGTGCCACCAGTGAGTCCGGGACTCAGAATGAAAAACTGTTTTTT; cdr3_aa: CATSESGTQNEKLFF; v_call: TRBV24-1; j_call: TRBJ1-4; d_call: .; clone_size: .
cdr3_nt: TGTGCCAGCAGCTTAGCGAACGGGGACACTCAGCCCCAGCATTTT; cdr3_aa: CASSLANGDTQPQHF; v_call: TRBV7-9; j_call: TRBJ1-5; d_call: .; clone_size: .
cdr3_nt: TGTGCCAGCAGCTTAGATTCGCAGGGGATCCAGGGCTACACCTTC; cdr3_aa: CASSLDSQGIQGYTF; v_call: TRBV7-9; j_call: TRBJ1-2; d_call: .; clone_size: .
cdr3_nt: TGTGCCAGCAGTTTATTGAACACTGAAGCTTTCTTT; cdr3_aa: CASSLLNTEAFF; v_call: TRBV12-3/TRBV12-4; j_call: TRBJ1-1; d_call: .; clone_size: .
cdr3_nt: TGTGCCAGCGGGAGGTTGGGAAACACCATATATTTT; cdr3_aa: CASGRLGNTIYF; v_call: TRBV28; j_call: TRBJ1-3; d_call: .; clone_size: .
cdr3_nt: TGTGCCAGCAGCCCTCTCCGGCAATCTAACTATGGCTACACCTTC; cdr3_aa: CASSPLRQSNYGYTF; v_call: TRBV13; j_call: TRBJ1-2; d_call: .; clone_size: .
cdr3_nt: TGTGCCAGCAGTGAAGGGCTAGCGGGAAGGAAGGGGCAGTTCTTC; cdr3_aa: CASSEGLAGRKGQFF; v_call: TRBV2; j_call: TRBJ2-1; d_call: TRBD2; clone_size: few
cdr3_nt: TGCAGTGCTAGAGAGGCATATGGCTACACCTTC; cdr3_aa: CSAREAYGYTF; v_call: TRBV20-1; j_call: TRBJ1-2; d_call: .; clone_size: .
cdr3_nt: TGTGCCAGCAGCTTGGTAGGGGACAGGGGGCTCCGAAACACCATATATTTT; cdr3_aa: CASSLVGDRGLRNTIYF; v_call: TRBV5-8; j_call: TRBJ1-3; d_call: TRBD1; clone_size: .
cdr3_nt: TGTGCCAGTAGTATAATGGCACCTCGTGGCACTGAAGCTTTCTTT; cdr3_aa: CASSIMAPRGTEAFF; v_call: TRBV19; j_call: TRBJ1-1; d_call: .; clone_size: .
cdr3_nt: TGTGCCAGCAGCTTGGGGACAGGGATAGTAGACACCATATATTTT; cdr3_aa: CASSLGTGIVDTIYF; v_call: TRBV5-4; j_call: TRBJ1-3; d_call: TRBD1; clone_size: once
cdr3_nt: TGTGCCAGCAGTGGGACACGGGGCAATCAGCCCCAGCATTTT; cdr3_aa: CASSGTRGNQPQHF; v_call: TRBV2; j_call: TRBJ1-5; d_call: .; clone_size: .
cdr3_nt: TGTGCCAGCAGCTACGGGGTGTGGACTGAAGCTTTCTTT; cdr3_aa: CASSYGVWTEAFF; v_call: TRBV7-2; j_call: TRBJ1-1; d_call: .; clone_size: .
cdr3_nt: TGTGCCAGCAGTCCCCACTCGACAGGGACCTACATGGATGGCGCCTTC; cdr3_aa: CASSPHSTGTYMDGAF; v_call: TRBV6-2/TRBV6-3; j_call: TRBJ1-2; d_call: TRBD1; clone_size: .
cdr3_nt: TGTGCCAGCAGCCCCTTGGGTCCGGCCCCAGATACGCAGTATTTT; cdr3_aa: CASSPLGPAPDTQYF; v_call: TRBV3-1/TRBV3-2; j_call: TRBJ2-3; d_call: .; clone_size: .
cdr3_nt: TGTGCCTGGAGGGTGGGACAGAACTCCTACGAGCAGTACTTC; cdr3_aa: CAWRVGQNSYEQYF; v_call: TRBV30; j_call: TRBJ2-7; d_call: TRBD1; clone_size: .
cdr3_nt: TGTGCCAGCAGCCCGGACAGGGTCCCCGGGGCCAACGTCCTGACTTTC; cdr3_aa: CASSPDRVPGANVLTF; v_call: TRBV11-2; j_call: TRBJ2-6; d_call: TRBD1; clone_size: once
cdr3_nt: TGCAGTGCTAGTCGGGGGGATACGGCACTGGATACGCAGTATTTT; cdr3_aa: CSASRGDTALDTQYF; v_call: TRBV20-1; j_call: TRBJ2-3; d_call: TRBD2; clone_size: .
cdr3_nt: TGTGCCAGCAGTTACTCGTTGGACAGTCTTAACTATGGCTACACCTTC; cdr3_aa: CASSYSLDSLNYGYTF; v_call: TRBV6-5; j_call: TRBJ1-2; d_call: .; clone_size: .
cdr3_nt: TGTGCCAGCAGTTACTCTTTAAGAAGCTATGGCTACACCTTC; cdr3_aa: CASSYSLRSYGYTF; v_call: TRBV6-5; j_call: TRBJ1-2; d_call: .; clone_size: .
cdr3_nt: TGCGCCAGCAGCTCCTCGGGGCGCACAGATACGCAGTATTTT; cdr3_aa: CASSSSGRTDTQYF; v_call: TRBV5-1; j_call: TRBJ2-3; d_call: .; clone_size: .
cdr3_nt: TGTGCCAGCAATCTCGGACACCCCGGGGCCGCTAATCCCCTCCACTTT; cdr3_aa: CASNLGHPGAANPLHF; v_call: TRBV28; j_call: TRBJ1-6; d_call: .; clone_size: .
cdr3_nt: TGTGCCAGCTCACCACCCTCTAAGAACACTGAAGCTTTCTTT; cdr3_aa: CASSPPSKNTEAFF; v_call: TRBV18; j_call: TRBJ1-1; d_call: .; clone_size: .
cdr3_nt: TGTGCCACCACAGGGCTATCTAGCACAGATACGCAGTATTTT; cdr3_aa: CATTGLSSTDTQYF; v_call: TRBV19; j_call: TRBJ2-3; d_call: .; clone_size: .
cdr3_nt: TGTGCCAGCACCGGGGAGATCGGATATGGCTACACCTTC; cdr3_aa: CASTGEIGYGYTF; v_call: TRBV6-5; j_call: TRBJ1-2; d_call: .; clone_size: .
cdr3_nt: TGTGCCACCAGCAGAGAACTCCCGGACACGGGCACTGAAGCTTTCTTT; cdr3_aa: CATSRELPDTGTEAFF; v_call: TRBV15; j_call: TRBJ1-1; d_call: .; clone_size: .
cdr3_nt: TGTGCCAGCAGCTCGACAGGGGGCGCCCGGGGAGACACTGAAGCTTTCTTT; cdr3_aa: CASSSTGGARGDTEAFF; v_call: TRBV7-3; j_call: TRBJ1-1; d_call: TRBD1; clone_size: .
cdr3_nt: TGTGCCACCAGTGAATCAGGAGTCCTCTGGGGGGAGACCCAGTACTTC; cdr3_aa: CATSESGVLWGETQYF; v_call: TRBV24-1; j_call: TRBJ2-5; d_call: .; clone_size: .